Here is one TCR beta chain with its context. The PCR was carried out with 60 Vbeta primers and 13 Jbeta primers. Source study methods: The authors later counted some 76 million unique TCR beta chains, some 10 million of them shared. Only in-frame clones appear in the TCRdb table, and some are missing; sequencing was by immunoSEQ multiplex PCR. The V and J calls and clone size are taken from that table; D and trimming were inferred from the DNA. This sample has roughly 170,000 clones; approximately 81% occur once, and the top ten carry about 2.3%. This entry is derived from a study of cytomegalovirus exposure and HLA in healthy donors. CDR3 length: 15 amino acids. CDR1 is SGHNT, CDR2 YENEEA, per germline. V was cut by 2 bases and J by 6 bases, with 14 bases left in between.

This clonotype was sampled from a young woman in good health and CMV-seronegative. Sequencing used PBMCs. The chain has TRBV11-3 and TRBJ2-1, with D maybe TRBD2 (6 bases). The DNA for the CDR3 is TGTGCCAGCAGCTTATCGACCGAGCGGGCCAATGAGCAGTTCTTC. Residues: CASSLSTERANEQFF.